The T cell receptor (beta chain) described here comes from a study of T cell clonality in common variable immunodeficiency. Clones were sequenced by immunoSEQ multiplex PCR, and TCRdb holds only the in-frame ones, with some missing. Altogether about 47,000 clones were found in the sample, and no singletons occur. This clone was seen many times. The source of this sequence is a person aged 18 to 69 in good health. Source material: peripheral blood mononuclear cells.

The CDR3: CAMSGTSGKVYNEQFF. The sequenced CDR3 bases are TGTGCCATGAGCGGGACTAGCGGGAAGGTGTACAATGAG. V usage is TRBV10-3 and J usage is TRBJ2-1; 13 bases are a match to TRBD2. The CDR3 is cut off 3 residues early in the read; its end comes from the germline J gene. Germline V CDR1 and CDR2: ENHRY, SYGVKD. The CDR3 length is 16 residues. Trimming at V came to 9 bases and at J to 4 bases, leaving 9 bases not matched to a gene.